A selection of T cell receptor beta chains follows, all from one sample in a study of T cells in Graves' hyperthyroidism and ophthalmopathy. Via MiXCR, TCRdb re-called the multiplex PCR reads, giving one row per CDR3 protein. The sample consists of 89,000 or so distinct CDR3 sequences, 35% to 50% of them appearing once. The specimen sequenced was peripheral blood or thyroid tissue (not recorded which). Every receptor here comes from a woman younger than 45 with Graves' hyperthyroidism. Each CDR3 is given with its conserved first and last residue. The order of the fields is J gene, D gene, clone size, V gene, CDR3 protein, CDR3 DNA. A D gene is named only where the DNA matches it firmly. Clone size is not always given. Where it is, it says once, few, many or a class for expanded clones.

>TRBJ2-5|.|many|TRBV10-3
CAIRHGGLGETQYF
TGTGCCATCAGGCATGGAGGCTTGGGAGAGACCCAGTACTTC
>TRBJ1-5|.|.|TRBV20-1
CSARDMGASNQPQHF
TGCAGTGCTAGAGATATGGGGGCAAGCAATCAGCCCCAGCATTTT
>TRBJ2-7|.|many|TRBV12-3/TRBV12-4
CASSYAGTPSYF
TGTGCCAGCAGTTACGCCGGGACTCCGTCGTACTTC
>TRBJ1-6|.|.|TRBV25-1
CARLTGYNSPLHF
TGTGCTAGACTGACAGGATATAATTCACCCCTCCACTTT
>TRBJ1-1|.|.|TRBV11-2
CASRRRSRGTEAFF
TGTGCCAGCAGACGACGGAGCAGGGGAACTGAAGCTTTCTTT
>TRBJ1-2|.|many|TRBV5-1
CASSLGFFNYGYTF
TGCGCCAGCAGCTTGGGGTTCTTTAACTATGGCTACACCTTC
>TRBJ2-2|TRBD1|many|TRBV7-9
CASSRQGAAGELFF
TGTGCCAGCAGCCGACAGGGAGCGGCCGGGGAGCTGTTTTTT
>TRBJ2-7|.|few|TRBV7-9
CASSFRGRGEQYF
TGTGCCAGCAGTTTTAGGGGTCGAGGAGAGCAGTACTTC
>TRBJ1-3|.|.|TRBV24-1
CATSQGGSTIYF
TGTGCCACCAGTCAGGGTGGAAGCACCATATATTTT
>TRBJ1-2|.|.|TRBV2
CASSEAGTPDF
TGTGCCAGCAGTGAAGCCGGGACACCGGACTTC
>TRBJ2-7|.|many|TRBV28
CASRRGGYEQYF
TGTGCCAGCAGACGGGGTGGGTACGAGCAGTACTTC
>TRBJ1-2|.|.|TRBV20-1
CSATSPQGTSSGYTF
TGCAGTGCTACGAGTCCACAGGGCACATCTTCGGGCTACACCTTC
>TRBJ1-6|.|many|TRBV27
CASRAFDNSPLHF
TGTGCCAGTCGGGCCTTTGATAATTCACCCCTCCACTTT
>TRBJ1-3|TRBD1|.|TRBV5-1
CASQTGTGLGNTIYF
TGCGCCAGTCAAACCGGGACAGGGTTAGGGAACACCATATATTTT
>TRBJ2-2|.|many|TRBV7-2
CASSSDFTNTGELFF
TGTGCCAGCAGCTCAGATTTTACGAACACCGGGGAGCTGTTTTTT
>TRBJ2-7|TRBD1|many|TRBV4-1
CASSRDSSYEQYF
TGCGCCAGCAGCCGGGACAGCTCCTACGAGCAGTACTTC
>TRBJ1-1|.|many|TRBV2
CASSEYWWNTEAFF
TGTGCCAGCAGTGAATATTGGTGGAACACTGAAGCTTTCTTT
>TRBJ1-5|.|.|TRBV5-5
CASSFRVEETQHF
TGTGCCAGCAGCTTCAGGGTAGAAGAGACCCAGCATTTT
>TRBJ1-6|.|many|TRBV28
CASSLVLEVSPLHF
TGTGCCAGCAGTTTGGTTTTAGAGGTCTCACCCCTCCACTTT
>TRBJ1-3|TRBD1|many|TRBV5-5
CASSFTGANTIYF
TGTGCCAGCAGCTTCACAGGGGCCAACACCATATATTTT
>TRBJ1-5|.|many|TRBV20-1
CSAPTGPNQPQHF
TGCAGTGCCCCGACAGGCCCAAATCAGCCCCAGCATTTT
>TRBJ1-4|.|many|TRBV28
CASSLSGRLFF
TGTGCCAGCAGTTTATCAGGGAGACTGTTTTTT
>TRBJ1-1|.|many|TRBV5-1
CASSVGAWGTEAFF
TGCGCCAGCAGCGTGGGGGCGTGGGGCACTGAAGCTTTCTTT
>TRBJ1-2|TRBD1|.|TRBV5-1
CASSSIGGQGAIYGYTF
TGCGCCAGCAGCAGCATTGGAGGACAGGGGGCAATCTATGGCTACACCTTC
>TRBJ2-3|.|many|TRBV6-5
CASSYSGVAADTQYF
TGTGCCAGCAGTTACTCGGGGGTAGCGGCAGATACGCAGTATTTT
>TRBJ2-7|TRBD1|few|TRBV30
CAWSVLGQVSFEQYF
TGTGCCTGGAGTGTACTAGGACAGGTGTCGTTCGAGCAGTACTTC
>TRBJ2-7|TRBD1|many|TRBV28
CASSSPRDSYEQYF
TGTGCCAGCAGTTCACCCCGGGACAGCTACGAGCAGTACTTC
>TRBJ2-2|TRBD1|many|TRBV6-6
CASSFPGQVTGELFF
TGTGCCAGCAGTTTTCCGGGACAGGTCACCGGGGAGCTGTTTTTT
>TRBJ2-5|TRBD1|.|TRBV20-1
CSSKGGQGAETQYF
TGCAGTTCGAAGGGGGGACAGGGGGCAGAGACCCAGTACTTC
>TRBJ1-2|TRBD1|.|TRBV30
CAWRGQGYNYGYTF
TGTGCCTGGAGGGGACAGGGCTATAACTATGGCTACACCTTC
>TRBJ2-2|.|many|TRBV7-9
CASSPSGARRTGELFF
TGCGCCAGCAGCCCGTCAGGGGCCCGTCGGACCGGGGAGCTGTTTTTT
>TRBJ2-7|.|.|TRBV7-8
CASSRRESYEQYF
TGTGCCAGCAGCCGGCGGGAATCCTACGAGCAGTACTTC
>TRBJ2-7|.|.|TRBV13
CASSSLSGGTPYEQYF
TGTGCCAGCAGCTCCCTTAGCGGCGGGACCCCCTACGAGCAGTACTTC
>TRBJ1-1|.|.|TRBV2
CASSEQGRGSTEAFF
TGTGCCAGCAGTGAACAGGGCCGGGGGAGTACTGAAGCTTTCTTT
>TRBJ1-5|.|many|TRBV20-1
CSAVGDRNQPQHF
TGCAGTGCCGTCGGGGATCGCAATCAGCCCCAGCATTTT
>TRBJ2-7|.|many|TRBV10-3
CAISELQGRSYEQYF
TGTGCCATCAGTGAATTACAGGGACGGAGCTACGAGCAGTACTTC
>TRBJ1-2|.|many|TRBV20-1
CSASQQGYYGYTF
TGCAGTGCTAGCCAACAGGGATACTATGGCTACACCTTC
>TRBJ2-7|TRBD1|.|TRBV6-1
CASSRTGRDEQYF
TGTGCCAGCAGCCGGACAGGGCGGGACGAGCAGTACTTC
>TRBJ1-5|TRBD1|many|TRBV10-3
CAISGGTGVGQPQHF
TGTGCCATCAGTGGAGGGACAGGGGTGGGTCAGCCCCAGCATTTT
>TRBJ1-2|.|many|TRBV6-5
CASSFSTVGGYTF
TGTGCCAGCAGTTTCTCGACAGTCGGTGGCTACACCTTC
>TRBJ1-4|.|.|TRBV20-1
CSARDQAGHEKLLF
TGCAGTGCTAGAGATCAGGCAGGGCATGAAAAACTGCTTTTT
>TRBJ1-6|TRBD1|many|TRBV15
CATSLGQGGSPLHF
TGTGCCACCAGCCTCGGACAGGGCGGCTCACCCCTCCACTTT
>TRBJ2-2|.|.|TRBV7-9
CASSLAAGELFF
TGTGCCAGCAGTTTAGCCGCCGGGGAGCTGTTTTTT
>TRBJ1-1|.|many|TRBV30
CAWSSGVRAFF
TGTGCCTGGAGTTCAGGGGTTAGGGCGTTCTTT
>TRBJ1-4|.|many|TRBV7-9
CASSLPPTTNEKLFF
TGTGCCAGCAGCTTACCCCCTACAACTAATGAAAAACTGTTTTTT
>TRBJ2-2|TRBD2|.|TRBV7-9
CASRWSGLAGVPGELFF
TGTGCCAGCAGGTGGTCGGGACTAGCGGGAGTCCCCGGGGAGCTGTTTTTT
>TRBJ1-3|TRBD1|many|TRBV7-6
CASSFNPTGNTIYF
TGTGCCAGCAGCTTTAACCCGACAGGGAACACCATATATTTT
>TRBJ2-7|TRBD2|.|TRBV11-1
CASSFETSGRGYSYEQYF
TGTGCCAGCAGCTTCGAGACTAGCGGGAGGGGCTACTCCTACGAGCAGTACTTC
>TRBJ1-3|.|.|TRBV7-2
CASSLRRGANTIYF
TGTGCCAGCAGCTTAAGGCGGGGGGCAAACACCATATATTTT
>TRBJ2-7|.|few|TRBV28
CASSLWLWTENIYEQYF
TGTGCCAGCAGTTTATGGCTCTGGACAGAGAACATCTACGAGCAGTACTTC
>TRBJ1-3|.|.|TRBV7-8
CASSLVDSTIYF
TGTGCCAGCAGCTTAGTGGACTCCACCATATATTTT
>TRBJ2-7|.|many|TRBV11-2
CASSAGHGSSYEQYF
TGTGCCAGCAGCGCCGGCCACGGGAGCTCCTACGAGCAGTACTTC
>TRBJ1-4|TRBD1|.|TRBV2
CASSAAGQGSEKLFF
TGTGCCAGCAGTGCCGCGGGACAGGGGAGTGAAAAACTGTTTTTT
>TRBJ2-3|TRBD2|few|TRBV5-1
CASSLVAGSTDTQYF
TGCGCCAGCAGCTTGGTAGCGGGTAGCACAGATACGCAGTATTTT
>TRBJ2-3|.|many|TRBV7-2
CASSLASADTQYF
TGTGCCAGCAGCTTAGCGAGTGCAGATACGCAGTATTTT
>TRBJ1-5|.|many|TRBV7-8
CASSLIRDQPQHF
TGTGCCAGCAGCTTAATCAGGGATCAGCCCCAGCATTTT
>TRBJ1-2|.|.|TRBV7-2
CASSAQGNTGSNYGYTF
TGTGCCAGCAGTGCCCAAGGGAACACAGGGTCTAACTATGGCTACACCTTC
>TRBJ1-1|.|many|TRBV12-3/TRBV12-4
CASSSLTGSGTEAFF
TGTGCCAGCAGTTCGTTAACAGGGAGTGGCACTGAAGCTTTCTTT
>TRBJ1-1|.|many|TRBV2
CASFKEGNTEAFF
TGTGCCAGCTTCAAAGAGGGGAACACTGAAGCTTTCTTT
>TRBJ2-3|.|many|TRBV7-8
CASRPRASSTDTQYF
TGTGCCAGCAGGCCCCGGGCATCTAGCACAGATACGCAGTATTTT